Sequencing of this T cell receptor (beta chain) was carried out in a study of CD8 T cells in ankylosing spondylitis. TCRdb analysed the 5' RACE reads with MiXCR anew, one entry per CDR3 protein. The profile shows 230,000 or so distinct CDR3 sequences, 20% to 30% of them singletons. Germline V CDR1 and CDR2: DFQATT, SNEGSKA (reference sequence). This CDR3 comprises 16 residues. Trimming shortened V by 6 bases and J by 2 bases, and 21 bases separated the two germline ends. V is TRBV20-1 and J is TRBJ2-3, with D maybe TRBD2 (7 bases). This receptor was obtained from a male donor with ankylosing spondylitis or in good health (not recorded which). Sequenced input: blood, either unsorted or a sorted T cell fraction (not recorded which). CDR3 residues: CSAPPGLRGATDTQYF. DNA for the CDR3: TGCAGTGCCCCTCCGGGACTAAGGGGGGCCACAGATACGCAGTATTTT.